This TCR beta chain derives from a study of cytomegalovirus exposure and HLA in healthy donors. As for the study in general: From donors who were HLA-typed, an early data release held 80 million or so unique TCRs.

The study's findings and limits: A later analysis reportedly found that, within productive TCRs, an Asian-associated ancestry cluster had fewer N-insertions than the mean observed across the roughly 610 donors. In vitro assays verified that a few CMV-associated chains recognized CMV antigens specifically.

Of note for this clone: Its antigen remains unidentified.

A multiplex PCR was run with 60 Vbeta primers and 13 Jbeta primers. Per the study methods: Around 11 million of tens of millions of unique TCR beta chains were shared, per a later count. Sequenced by immunoSEQ multiplex PCR; TCRdb stores in-frame clones only, minus some. The V and J calls and clone size were taken over from that table, and D and trimming were inferred from the DNA. The sample lists some 200,000 clones, 75% to 85% occurring once. The V end was cut by 6 bases, the J end by 0 bases, with 19 bases between. This CDR3 is built from 17 residues. Germline V lookup: CDR1 KGHSH, CDR2 LQKENI. J is TRBJ2-3 and V is TRBV18, with a possible D match to TRBD2 (5 bases). The sample comprised PBMCs. The TCR was taken from a woman aged 60-75 years in good health and CMV-seropositive. CDR3 in amino acids: CASSPREVGGSTDTQYF. The CDR3 coding sequence is TGTGCCAGCTCCCCTCGTGAGGTGGGCGGGAGCACAGATACGCAGTATTTT.